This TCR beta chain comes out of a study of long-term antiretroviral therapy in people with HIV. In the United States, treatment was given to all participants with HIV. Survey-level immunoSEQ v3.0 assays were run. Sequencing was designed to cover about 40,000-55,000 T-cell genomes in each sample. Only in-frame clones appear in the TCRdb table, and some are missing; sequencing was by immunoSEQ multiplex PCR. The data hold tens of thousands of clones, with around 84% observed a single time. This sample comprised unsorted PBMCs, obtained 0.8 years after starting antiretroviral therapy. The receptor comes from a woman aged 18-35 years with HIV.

CDR3 protein: CASSVGSSGYEQYF. Here the CDR3 DNA reads TGTGCCAGCAGCGTAGGATCTAGCGGTTACGAGCAGTACTTC. The gene calls are TRBV9 and TRBJ2-7; 7 bases match TRBD2. The CDR3 runs to 14 residues. J was trimmed by 4 bases and V by 0 bases; bases with no gene match: 4. The germline gives CDR1 SGDLS, CDR2 YYNGEE.